Listed here are 16 T cell receptor beta chains from one sample, sequenced in a study of T cell responses to AZD1222 COVID-19 vaccine. Sequencing used immunoSEQ multiplex PCR; TCRdb keeps in-frame clones, though not all of them. The sample includes around 76,000 clones, more than 75% of them seen just once. This specimen consisted of peripheral blood, obtained on day 0 of AZD1222 vaccination. The receptors come from an adult in good health.

The table lists this clone with a few counts. The chain is built from TRBV4-3 and TRBJ1-2; a possible D gene is TRBD1 (5 bases). The CDR3 length is 17 residues. Germline CDR1 reads LGHNA; CDR2 reads YSLEER. V was trimmed by 4 bases and J by 2 bases, leaving 20 bases between them. In DNA form, the CDR3 reads TGCGCCAGCAGCCTGGACCACGGCAGGGAAGACAACTATGGCTACACCTTC. Translating it yields CASSLDHGREDNYGYTF.

The chain has TRBV5-4 and TRBJ2-2; D not resolved. Germline CDR1 and CDR2: SGHNT and YYREEE (reference sequence). V was shortened by 4 bases and J by 1 base, with 8 bases between the two germline ends. This CDR3 is built from 14 residues. The CDR3 loop reads CASSPPLNTGELFF. As DNA, the CDR3 is TGTGCCAGCAGCCCACCCCTGAACACCGGGGAGCTGTTTTTT.

This chain joins TRBV19 and TRBJ1-2; D gene ambiguous. The germline V gene encodes CDR1 LNHDA and CDR2 SQIVND (reference sequence). The CDR3 is made up of 15 amino acids. The V end lost 0 bases, the J end lost 5 bases, and 13 bases lay between the germline ends. This CDR3 reads CASSIDLEAFYGYTF. The CDR3 DNA reads as TGTGCCAGTAGTATAGACCTCGAGGCTTTTTATGGCTACACCTTC.

J is TRBJ2-7 and V is TRBV7-9; D is possibly TRBD1 (5 bases). The CDR3 has 12 residues. The germline V and J ends were trimmed by 7 bases and 3 bases, with 10 bases remaining between them. Germline V lookup: CDR1 SEHNR, CDR2 FQNEAQ (reference sequence). The CDR3 coding sequence is TGTGCCAGCACCATCGACAGCTACGAGCAGTACTTC. This encodes CASTIDSYEQYF.

This clone was found once. This chain joins TRBV5-8 and TRBJ1-5; D perhaps matches TRBD1 (6 bases). CDR1 is SGHTS, CDR2 YDEGEE, per germline. Trimming cost V 6 bases and J 7 bases, with 14 bases left between them. The CDR3 covers 13 residues. CDR3 sequence reads: CASIRGSRQPQHF. CDR3 sequence (DNA): TGTGCCAGCATCAGGGGTAGTAGGCAGCCCCAGCATTTT.

The chain has TRBV6-5 and TRBJ1-2, with a possible D match to TRBD1 (5 bases). The length of the CDR3 is 14 residues. Germline CDR1 reads MNHEY; CDR2 reads SVGAGI. V was cut by 2 bases and J by 4 bases, with 11 bases left in between. The CDR3: CASSYTDSSYGYTF. The CDR3 region has the DNA TGTGCCAGCAGTTACACTGACAGCTCCTATGGCTACACCTTC.

The chain combines TRBV6-5 with TRBJ2-3, with D tentatively TRBD2 (6 bases). This CDR3 is built from 12 residues. Trimming pared 8 bases from V and 4 bases from J, leaving 10 bases between. Germline V gene data show CDR1 as MNHEY and CDR2 as SVGAGI. The CDR3 nucleotides are TGTGCCAGCCAGGAGGGCTCAGATACGCAGTATTTT. This encodes CASQEGSDTQYF.

V gene TRBV28 combines with J gene TRBJ1-2; weak D call: TRBD1 (5 bases). V shed 5 bases and J shed 7 bases, with 17 bases lying between them. The germline CDR1 and CDR2 sequences are MDHEN and SYDVKM. The CDR3 extends over 14 amino acids. CDR3 in DNA: TGTGCCAGCAGTCTGGACTCTTGGCAGGGTGGCTACACCTTC. This gives the protein CASSLDSWQGGYTF.

The chain links TRBV5-1 to TRBJ2-7, with 10 bases identical to TRBD1. The CDR3 is 15 residues long. The V gene's germline CDR1 is SGHRS and CDR2 YFSETQ. V lost 5 bases and J lost 2; bases outside the gene matches: 7. CDR3 in DNA: TGCGCCAGCAGGAAAGGGACAGGGGATCCCTACGAGCAGTACTTC. Encoded protein: CASRKGTGDPYEQYF. Variable domain in full (rest from reference TRBV5-1 and TRBJ2-7): KAGVTQTPRYLIKTRGQQVTLSCSPISGHRSVSWYQQTPGQGLQFLFEYFSETQRNKGNFPGRFSGRQFSNSRSEMNVSTLELGDSALYLCASRKGTGDPYEQYFGPGTRLTVT.

The CDR3 is CATSRVWKEANRMNTEAFF. The CDR3 DNA reads as TGTGCCACCAGCAGAGTTTGGAAGGAAGCAAATCGCATGAACACTGAAGCTTTCTTT. This sequence joins TRBV15 and TRBJ1-1; no definite D call. Germline CDR1 is LNHNV and CDR2 is YYDKDF (reference sequence). V was cut by 1 base and J by 0 bases, with 21 bases left in between. CDR3 length: 19 residues.

The chain is built from TRBV10-3 and TRBJ1-5; possible D gene TRBD1, 6 bases. Germline assignment: CDR1 ENHRY and CDR2 SYGVKD. V was clipped by 4 bases and J by 7 bases, with 11 bases between them. This CDR3 comprises 13 residues. CDR3 sequence (DNA): TGTGCCATCAGTGTACAGGGAAACCAGCCCCAGCATTTT. Translation: CAISVQGNQPQHF.

The CDR3 DNA follows: TGTGCCAGCAGCCTACAGGGGGGGAACACTGAAGCTTTCTTT. Protein sequence: CASSLQGGNTEAFF. J is TRBJ1-1 and V is TRBV7-3; 8 bases line up with TRBD1. The CDR3 runs to 14 residues. With 5 bases clipped from V and 1 base from J, the junction kept 3 bases outside the gene matches. Germline loops: CDR1 SGHTA, CDR2 FQGTGA.

V and J are TRBV10-2 and TRBJ2-3, with a tentative D call TRBD1 (6 bases). CDR1 and CDR2 from the germline V gene are WSHSY and SAAADI. The CDR3 consists of 13 residues. The ends were cut back, 3 bases at V and 4 bases at J, with 8 bases in the middle. CDR3 sequence: CASSDPGADTQYF. The CDR3, as DNA: TGCGCCAGCAGTGATCCAGGGGCAGATACGCAGTATTTT.

This clone was recorded a few times. V and J are TRBV11-2 and TRBJ1-1; maybe TRBD1 (5 bases). In germline, CDR1 is SGHAT, CDR2 FQNNGV. This CDR3 comprises 14 residues. V lost 3 bases, J lost 5 bases, and 13 bases lay in between. In DNA form, the CDR3 reads TGTGCCAGCAGCTTTGGAGGGGTGATGACTGAAGCTTTCTTT. Encoded protein: CASSFGGVMTEAFF.

The chain uses TRBV6-2 or TRBV6-3 and TRBJ2-3; D remains ambiguous. V lost 6 bases and J lost 10, with 11 bases in between. The germline V gene has CDR1 MNHEY and CDR2 SVGEGT. The CDR3 consists of 11 residues. The CDR3 sequence is CASSKGGAQYF. The CDR3 DNA reads as TGTGCCAGCAGCAAGGGTGGGGCGCAGTATTTT.

J is TRBJ2-1 and V is TRBV29-1; no clear D. The V gene's germline CDR1 is SQVTM and CDR2 ANQGSEA. Between the trimmed V and J ends, which lost 3 bases and 9 bases, there was a span of 9 bases. The CDR3 length is 11 residues. The CDR3 sequence is CSVDGQLEQFF. CDR3 in DNA: TGCAGCGTTGATGGTCAGCTTGAGCAGTTCTTC.